This T cell receptor beta chain was found in a study of T cell responses to AZD1222 COVID-19 vaccine. Trimming took 6 bases from V and 10 from J; bases not matched to a gene: 20. This CDR3 comprises 18 residues. Germline V gene sequence: CDR1 KGHSH, CDR2 LQKENI. TCRdb's copy holds only in-frame clones and misses some; the assay was immunoSEQ multiplex PCR. The sample yields around 160,000 clones, about nine tenths seen once. The TCR comes from an adult in good health. The chain couples TRBV18 to TRBJ2-1, with 11 positions matching TRBD2. The specimen was peripheral blood, collected on day 0 of AZD1222 vaccination. CDR3 sequence (DNA): TGTGCCAGCTCCCCGGCCGCCGCATCTACTAGCGGGAGTCGAGAGCAGTTCTTC. It codes for CASSPAAASTSGSREQFF.